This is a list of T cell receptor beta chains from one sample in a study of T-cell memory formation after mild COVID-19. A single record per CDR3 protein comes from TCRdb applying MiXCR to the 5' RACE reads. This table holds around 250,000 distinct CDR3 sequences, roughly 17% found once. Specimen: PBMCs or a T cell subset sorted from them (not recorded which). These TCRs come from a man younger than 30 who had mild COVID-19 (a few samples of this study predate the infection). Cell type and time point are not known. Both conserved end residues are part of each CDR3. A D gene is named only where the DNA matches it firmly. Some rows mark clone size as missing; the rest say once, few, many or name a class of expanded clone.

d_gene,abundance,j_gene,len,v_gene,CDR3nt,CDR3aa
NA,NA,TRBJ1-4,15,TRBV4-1,TGCGCCAGCAGCCAAGACAACCGGGGTAATGAAAAACTGTTTTTT,CASSQDNRGNEKLFF
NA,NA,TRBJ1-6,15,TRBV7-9,TGTGCCAGCGGAGCGAATTCGGTCCCCCTTGTACCCCTCCACTTT,CASGANSVPLVPLHF
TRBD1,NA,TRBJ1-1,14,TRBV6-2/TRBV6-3,TGTGCCAGCAGTTGGACAGGGTCGGGCACTGAAGCTTTCTTT,CASSWTGSGTEAFF
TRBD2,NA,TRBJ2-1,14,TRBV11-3,TGTGCCAGCAGCCTACGGGGGGGTGGAAATGAGCAGTTCTTC,CASSLRGGGNEQFF
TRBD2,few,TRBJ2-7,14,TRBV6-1,TGTGCCAGCAGTGAAAGCCGGGAGGAGGGGGAGCAGTACTTC,CASSESREEGEQYF
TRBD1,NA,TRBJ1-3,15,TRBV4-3,TGCGCCAGCCGCGGGACAGTCGGCTCTGGAAACACCATATATTTT,CASRGTVGSGNTIYF
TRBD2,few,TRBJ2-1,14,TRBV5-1,TGCGCCAGCAGCTCGGGGAGGGCTTTGGGTGAGCAGTTCTTC,CASSSGRALGEQFF
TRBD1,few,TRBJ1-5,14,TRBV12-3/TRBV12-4,TGTGCCAGCAGTAGGACAGGATCATATCAGCCCCAGCATTTT,CASSRTGSYQPQHF
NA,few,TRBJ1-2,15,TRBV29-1,TGCAGCGTTGTCGGAAAGGGGGGGCTGGACTATGGCTACACCTTC,CSVVGKGGLDYGYTF
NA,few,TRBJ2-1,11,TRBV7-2,TGTGCCAGCAGCCCTTTCCATGAGCAGTTCTTC,CASSPFHEQFF
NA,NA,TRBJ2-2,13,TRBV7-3,TGTGCCAGCAGCGTGACTGTCACCGGGGAGCTGTTTTTT,CASSVTVTGELFF
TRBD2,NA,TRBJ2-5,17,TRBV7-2,TGTGCCAGCAGCTCTCCACGGACTAGCGGGGACCAAGAGACCCAGTACTTC,CASSSPRTSGDQETQYF
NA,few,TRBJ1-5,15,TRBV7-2,TGTGCCAGCAGCTTAGCGGCAGGGCTATATCAGCCCCAGCATTTT,CASSLAAGLYQPQHF
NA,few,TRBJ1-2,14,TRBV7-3,TGTGCCAGCAGCCCGGGGGCAGGGATCTATGGCTACACCTTC,CASSPGAGIYGYTF
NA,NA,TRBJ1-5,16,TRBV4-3,TGCGCCAGCAGCCAAGATCTCCAGGGGTGGAATCAGCCCCAGCATTTT,CASSQDLQGWNQPQHF
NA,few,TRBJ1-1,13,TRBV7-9,TGTGCCAGCAGCTTCGCAAGGAACACTGAAGCTTTCTTT,CASSFARNTEAFF
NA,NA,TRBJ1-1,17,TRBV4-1,TGCGCCAGCAGCCAAGCTCCCCCGCCGGGCACCAAGGGCGAAGCTTTCTTT,CASSQAPPPGTKGEAFF
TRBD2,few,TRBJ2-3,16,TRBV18,TGTGCCAGCTCACCGCGGGGGGGCGCCGAGACAGATACGCAGTATTTT,CASSPRGGAETDTQYF
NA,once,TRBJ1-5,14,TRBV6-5,TGTGCCAGCAGCGAGGGACGGACTAATCAGCCCCAGCATTTT,CASSEGRTNQPQHF
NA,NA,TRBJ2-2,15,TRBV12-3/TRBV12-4,TGTGCCAGCAGTTTGGACGGCCTAATGGCCGGGGAGCTGTTTTTT,CASSLDGLMAGELFF
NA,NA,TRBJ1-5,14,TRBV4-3,TGCGCCAGCAGCCAAGAGTGGGTAGAGGGGCCCCAGCATTTT,CASSQEWVEGPQHF
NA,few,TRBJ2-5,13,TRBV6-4,TGTGCCAGCAGTGCCACAGGGATGGAGACCCAGTACTTC,CASSATGMETQYF
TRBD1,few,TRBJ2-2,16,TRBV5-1,TGCGCCAGCTATTCGGACAGGGGGCCTGACACCGGGGAGCTGTTTTTT,CASYSDRGPDTGELFF
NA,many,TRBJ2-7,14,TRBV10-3,TGTGCCATCAGTGAGTCGGGGGGCTCCTACGAGCAGTACTTC,CAISESGGSYEQYF
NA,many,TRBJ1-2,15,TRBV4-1,TGCGCCAGCAGCCGCCCGGGAGAGGGTCTCTTTGGCTACACCTTC,CASSRPGEGLFGYTF
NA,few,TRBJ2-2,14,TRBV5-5,TGTGCCAGCAGCGTCGGGGCGAACACCGGGGAGCTGTTTTTT,CASSVGANTGELFF
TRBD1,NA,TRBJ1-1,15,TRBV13,TGTGCCAGCAGCTGGACCGGGACAGAGAACACTGAAGCTTTCTTT,CASSWTGTENTEAFF
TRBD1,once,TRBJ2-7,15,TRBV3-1,TGTGCCAGCAGCTCCGGGACAGGATTCTCCTACGAGCAGTACTTC,CASSSGTGFSYEQYF
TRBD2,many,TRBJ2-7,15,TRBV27,TGTGCCAGCAGTTTTGTAGCGGGGGGGCCCTACGAGCAGTACTTC,CASSFVAGGPYEQYF
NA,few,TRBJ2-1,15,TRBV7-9,TGTGCCAGCAGCTTAAATGCCGCCCCCTACAATGAGCAGTTCTTC,CASSLNAAPYNEQFF
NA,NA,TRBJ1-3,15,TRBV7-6,TGTGCCAGCAGCTTAGGGCCTTCCTCTGGAAACACCATATATTTT,CASSLGPSSGNTIYF
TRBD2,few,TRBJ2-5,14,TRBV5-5,TGTGCCAGCAGCCGAAGCGGGGGCAGGGAGACCCAGTACTTC,CASSRSGGRETQYF
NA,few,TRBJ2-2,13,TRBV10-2,TGCGCCAGCAGTGAGGCAGGGGCCGGGGAGCTGTTTTTT,CASSEAGAGELFF
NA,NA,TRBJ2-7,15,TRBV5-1,TGCGCCAGCAGCTTGGTCCAGGGGTCGGCCTACGAGCAGTACTTC,CASSLVQGSAYEQYF
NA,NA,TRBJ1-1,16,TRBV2,TGTGCCAGCAGTGAAGCGCTTCTGGAGGAGAACACTGAAGCTTTCTTT,CASSEALLEENTEAFF
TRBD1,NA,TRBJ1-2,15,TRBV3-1,TGTGCCAGCAGTCGCCGACAGGGGTGGGTGGATGGCTACACCTTC,CASSRRQGWVDGYTF
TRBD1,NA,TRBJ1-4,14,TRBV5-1,TGCGCCAGCAGCTCCAGGGGGGGTGGAGAAAAACTGTTTTTT,CASSSRGGGEKLFF
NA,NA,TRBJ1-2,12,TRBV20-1,TGCAGTGCTACGGATAGGTTGGACGGCTACACCTTC,CSATDRLDGYTF
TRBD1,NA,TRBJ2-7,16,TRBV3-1,TGTGCCAGCAGCCAGGGAGAGCGACAGGGGACGGGAGAGCAGTACTTC,CASSQGERQGTGEQYF
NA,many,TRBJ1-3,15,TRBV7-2,TGTGCCAGCAGCTACCAGGGTTTTACTGGAAACACCATATATTTT,CASSYQGFTGNTIYF
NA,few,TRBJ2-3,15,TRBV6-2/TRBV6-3,TGTGCCAGCAGTTACGGCGGGGACTCCTTGGATACGCAGTATTTT,CASSYGGDSLDTQYF
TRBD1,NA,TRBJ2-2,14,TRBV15,TGTGCCACCACGGGACAGGGAAACACCGGGGAGCTGTTTTTT,CATTGQGNTGELFF
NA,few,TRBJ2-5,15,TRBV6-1,TGTGCCAGCACCCCCTACTCTAACGGGCAAGAGACCCAGTACTTC,CASTPYSNGQETQYF
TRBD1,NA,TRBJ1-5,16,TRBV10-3,TGTGCCATCAGTGACCGGGACAGGGGGCACGGACAGCCCCAGCATTTT,CAISDRDRGHGQPQHF
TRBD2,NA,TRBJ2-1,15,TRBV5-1,TGCGCCAGCAGCGCAGGGACTAGCGGGGTTGATGAGCAGTTCTTC,CASSAGTSGVDEQFF
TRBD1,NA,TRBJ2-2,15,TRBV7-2,TGTGCCAGCAGCTTTGGACAGGGGGCTACCGGGGAGCTGTTTTTT,CASSFGQGATGELFF
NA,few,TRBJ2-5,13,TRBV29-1,TGCAGCGTTGAAGTCGGCAGGGGCGAGACCCAGTACTTC,CSVEVGRGETQYF
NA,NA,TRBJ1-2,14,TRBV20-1,TGCAGTGCCTCCGAGGGGACCAGAAACTATGGCTACACCTTC,CSASEGTRNYGYTF
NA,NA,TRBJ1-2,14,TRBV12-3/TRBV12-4,TGTGCCAGCAGGGACAGTGGGAGACCCTATGGCTACACCTTC,CASRDSGRPYGYTF
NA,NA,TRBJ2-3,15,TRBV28,TGTGCCAGCATCATAGGATTAGCAGGGACAGATACGCAGTATTTT,CASIIGLAGTDTQYF
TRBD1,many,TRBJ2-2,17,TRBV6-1,TGTGCCAGCAGTGCGATAACAGGGGGCGTCAATTACGGGGAGCTGTTTTTT,CASSAITGGVNYGELFF
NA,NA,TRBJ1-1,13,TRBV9,TGTGCCAGCAGCCCGATACAGGGCACTGAAGCTTTCTTT,CASSPIQGTEAFF